This T cell receptor beta chain stems from a study of cytomegalovirus exposure and HLA in healthy donors. Data came from immunoSEQ multiplex PCR; TCRdb stores just in-frame clones and leaves some out. The data hold about 150,000 clones, with 80% to 90% observed a single time. Study conclusions and caveats: TCR beta chains numbering under 200 were designated cytomegalovirus-associated. One later analysis, an examination of the 120 or so validation repertoires, found that first-cohort TCR clusters tended to co-occur in them.

A few counts support this clone. Its cognate antigen is unknown. The CDR3 sequence is 12 residues long. CDR1 is LNHDA, CDR2 SQIVND, per germline (reference sequence). The ends were cut back, 7 bases at V and 5 bases at J, with 9 bases in the middle. The sequencing input was PBMCs. The V gene is TRBV19, the J gene TRBJ1-5; D not certain. The sequence was collected from a young man in good health and CMV-seropositive. CDR3 region: CASNSVYQPQHF. In DNA, the CDR3 is TGTGCCAGTAATAGCGTATATCAGCCCCAGCATTTT.